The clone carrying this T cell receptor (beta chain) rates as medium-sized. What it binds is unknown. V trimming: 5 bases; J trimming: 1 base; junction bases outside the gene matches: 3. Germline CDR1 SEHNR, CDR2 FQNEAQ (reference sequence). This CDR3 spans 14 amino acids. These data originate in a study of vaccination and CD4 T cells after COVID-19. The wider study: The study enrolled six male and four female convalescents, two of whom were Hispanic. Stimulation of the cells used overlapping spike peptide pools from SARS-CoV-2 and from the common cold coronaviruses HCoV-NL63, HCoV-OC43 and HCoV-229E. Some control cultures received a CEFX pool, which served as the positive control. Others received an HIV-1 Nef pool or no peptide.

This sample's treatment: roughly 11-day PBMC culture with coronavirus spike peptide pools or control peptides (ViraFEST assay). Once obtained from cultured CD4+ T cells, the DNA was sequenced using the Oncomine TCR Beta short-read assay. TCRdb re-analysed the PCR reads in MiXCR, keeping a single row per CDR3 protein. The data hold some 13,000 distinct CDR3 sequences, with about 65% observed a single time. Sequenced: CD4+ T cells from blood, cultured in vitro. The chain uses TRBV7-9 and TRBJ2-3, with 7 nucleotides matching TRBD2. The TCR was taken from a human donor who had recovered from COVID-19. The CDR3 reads CASSITSGTDTQYF. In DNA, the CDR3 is TGTGCCAGCAGCATAACTAGCGGCACAGATACGCAGTATTTT.